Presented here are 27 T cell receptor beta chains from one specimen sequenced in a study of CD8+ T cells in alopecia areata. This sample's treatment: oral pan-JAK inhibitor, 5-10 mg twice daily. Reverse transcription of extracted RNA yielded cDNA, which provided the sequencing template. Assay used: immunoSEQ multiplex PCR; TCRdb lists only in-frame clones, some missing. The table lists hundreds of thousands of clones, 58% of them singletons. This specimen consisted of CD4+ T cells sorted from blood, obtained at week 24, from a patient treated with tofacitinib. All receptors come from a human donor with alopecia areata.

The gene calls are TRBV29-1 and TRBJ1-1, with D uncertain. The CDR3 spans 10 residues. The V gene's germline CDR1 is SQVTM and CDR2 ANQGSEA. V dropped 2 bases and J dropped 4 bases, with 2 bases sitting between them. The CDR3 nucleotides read TGCAGCGTTGAACTCACTGAAGCTTTCTTT. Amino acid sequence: CSVELTEAFF.

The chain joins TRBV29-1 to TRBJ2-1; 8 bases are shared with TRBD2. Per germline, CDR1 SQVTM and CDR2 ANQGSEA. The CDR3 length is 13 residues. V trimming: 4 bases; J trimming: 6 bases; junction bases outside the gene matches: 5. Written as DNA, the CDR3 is TGCAGCGTTGGGCGGGGGGTTGGCAATGAGCAGTTCTTC. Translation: CSVGRGVGNEQFF.

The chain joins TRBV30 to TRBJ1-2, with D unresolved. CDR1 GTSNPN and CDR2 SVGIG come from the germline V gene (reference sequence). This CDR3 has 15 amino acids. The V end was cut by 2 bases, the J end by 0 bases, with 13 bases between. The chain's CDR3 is CAWSPGRVANYGYTF. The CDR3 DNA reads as TGTGCCTGGAGTCCTGGGAGGGTGGCTAACTATGGCTACACCTTC.

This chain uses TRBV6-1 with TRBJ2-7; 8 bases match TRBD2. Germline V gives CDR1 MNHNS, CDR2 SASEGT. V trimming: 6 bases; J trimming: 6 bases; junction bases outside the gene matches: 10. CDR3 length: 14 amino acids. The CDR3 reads CASSEPGRAGEQYF. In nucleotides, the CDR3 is TGTGCCAGCAGCGAACCCGGGAGGGCGGGCGAGCAGTACTTC.

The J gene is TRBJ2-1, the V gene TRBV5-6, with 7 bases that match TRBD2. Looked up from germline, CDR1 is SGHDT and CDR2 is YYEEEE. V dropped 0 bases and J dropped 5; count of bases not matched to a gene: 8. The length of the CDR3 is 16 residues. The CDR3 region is CASSLARAGRNNEQFF. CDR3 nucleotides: TGTGCCAGCAGCTTGGCCCGAGCGGGGCGAAACAATGAGCAGTTCTTC.

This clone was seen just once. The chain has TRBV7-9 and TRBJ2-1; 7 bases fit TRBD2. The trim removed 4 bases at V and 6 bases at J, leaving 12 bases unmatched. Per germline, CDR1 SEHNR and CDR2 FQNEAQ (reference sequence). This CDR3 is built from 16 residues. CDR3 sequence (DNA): TGTGCCAGCAGCTCCTTTGCGCTAGCGGTGGGCAATGAGCAGTTCTTC. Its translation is CASSSFALAVGNEQFF.

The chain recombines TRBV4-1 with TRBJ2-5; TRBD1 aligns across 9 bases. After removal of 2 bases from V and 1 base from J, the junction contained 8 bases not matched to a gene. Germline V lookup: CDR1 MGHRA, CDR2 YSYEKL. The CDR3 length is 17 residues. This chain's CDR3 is CASSQLGQGKGQETQYF. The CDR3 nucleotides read TGCGCCAGCAGCCAACTCGGACAGGGGAAGGGCCAAGAGACCCAGTACTTC.

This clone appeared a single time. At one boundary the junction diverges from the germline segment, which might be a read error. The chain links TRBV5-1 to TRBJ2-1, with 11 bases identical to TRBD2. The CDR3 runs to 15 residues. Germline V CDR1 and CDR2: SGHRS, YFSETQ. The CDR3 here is CASESSGGPHNQQFF. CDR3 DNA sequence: TGCGCCAGCGAATCTAGCGGGGGGCCCCACAATCAGCAGTTCTTC.

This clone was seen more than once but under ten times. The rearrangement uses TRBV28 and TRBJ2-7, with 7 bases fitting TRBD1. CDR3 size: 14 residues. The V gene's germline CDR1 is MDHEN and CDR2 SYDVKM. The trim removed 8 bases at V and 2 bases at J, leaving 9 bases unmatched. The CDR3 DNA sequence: TGTGCCAGCGCCGGGGCCAGGGGGACCTACGAGCAGTACTTC. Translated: CASAGARGTYEQYF.

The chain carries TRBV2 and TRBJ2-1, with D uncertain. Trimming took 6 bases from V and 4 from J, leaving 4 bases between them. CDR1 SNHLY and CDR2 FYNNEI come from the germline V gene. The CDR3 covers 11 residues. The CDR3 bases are TGTGCCAGCAGCACTTACAATGAGCAGTTCTTC. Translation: CASSTYNEQFF.

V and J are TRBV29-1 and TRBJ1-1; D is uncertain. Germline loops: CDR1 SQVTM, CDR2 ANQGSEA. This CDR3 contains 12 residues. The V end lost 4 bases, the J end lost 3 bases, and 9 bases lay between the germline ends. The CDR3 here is CSVARWDTEAFF. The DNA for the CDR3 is TGCAGCGTTGCCCGATGGGACACTGAAGCTTTCTTT.

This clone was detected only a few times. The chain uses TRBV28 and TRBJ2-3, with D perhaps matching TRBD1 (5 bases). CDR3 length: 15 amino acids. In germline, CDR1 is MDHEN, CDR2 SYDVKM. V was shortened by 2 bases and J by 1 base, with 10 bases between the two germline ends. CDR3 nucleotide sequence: TGTGCCAGCAGTTTAACCTGGGGCGGCACAGATACGCAGTATTTT. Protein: CASSLTWGGTDTQYF.

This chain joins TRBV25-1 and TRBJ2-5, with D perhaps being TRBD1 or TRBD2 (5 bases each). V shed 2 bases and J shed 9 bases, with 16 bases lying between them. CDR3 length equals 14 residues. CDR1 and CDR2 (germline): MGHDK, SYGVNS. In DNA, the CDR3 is TGTGCCAGCAGTGAAAACGACAGACCCGGGGCCCAGTACTTC. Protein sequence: CASSENDRPGAQYF.

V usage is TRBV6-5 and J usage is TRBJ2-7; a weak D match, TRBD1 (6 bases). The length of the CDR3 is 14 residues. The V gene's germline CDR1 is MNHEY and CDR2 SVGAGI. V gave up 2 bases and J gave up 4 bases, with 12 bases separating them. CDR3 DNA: TGTGCCAGCAGTTACCCGGACAGAAGATACGAGCAGTACTTC. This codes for CASSYPDRRYEQYF.

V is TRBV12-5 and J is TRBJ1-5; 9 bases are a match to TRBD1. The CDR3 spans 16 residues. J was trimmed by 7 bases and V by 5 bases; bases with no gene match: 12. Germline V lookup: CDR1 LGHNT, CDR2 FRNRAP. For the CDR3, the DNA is TGTGCTAGTGGTCCCGGGACAGGGCCCCTTAGGCAGCCCCAGCATTTT. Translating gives CASGPGTGPLRQPQHF.

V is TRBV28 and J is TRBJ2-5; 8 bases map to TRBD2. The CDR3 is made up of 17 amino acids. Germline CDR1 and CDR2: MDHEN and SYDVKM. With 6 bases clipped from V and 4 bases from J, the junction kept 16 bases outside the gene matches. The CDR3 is CASRTRGVGPRGETQYF. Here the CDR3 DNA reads TGTGCCAGCAGAACGCGGGGGGTGGGGCCCCGTGGAGAGACCCAGTACTTC.

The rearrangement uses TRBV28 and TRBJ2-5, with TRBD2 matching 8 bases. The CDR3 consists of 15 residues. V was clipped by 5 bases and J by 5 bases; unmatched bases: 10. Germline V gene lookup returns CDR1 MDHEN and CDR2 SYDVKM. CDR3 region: CASSPGVAGSETQYF. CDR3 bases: TGTGCCAGCAGTCCCGGGGTAGCGGGGTCCGAGACCCAGTACTTC.

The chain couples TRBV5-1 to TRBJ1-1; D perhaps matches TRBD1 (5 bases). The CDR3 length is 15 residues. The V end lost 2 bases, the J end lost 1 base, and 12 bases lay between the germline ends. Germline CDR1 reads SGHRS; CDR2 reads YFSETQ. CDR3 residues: CASSLPTGSNTEAFF. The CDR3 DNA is TGCGCCAGCAGCTTACCTACAGGATCGAACACTGAAGCTTTCTTT.

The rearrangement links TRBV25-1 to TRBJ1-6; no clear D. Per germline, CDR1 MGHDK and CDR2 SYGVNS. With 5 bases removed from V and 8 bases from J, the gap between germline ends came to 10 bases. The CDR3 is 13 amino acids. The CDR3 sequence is CASSFRSYSPLHF. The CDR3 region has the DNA TGTGCCAGCAGTTTTAGATCCTATTCACCCCTCCACTTT. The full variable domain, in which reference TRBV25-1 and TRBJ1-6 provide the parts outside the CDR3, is EADIYQTPRYLVIGTGKKITLECSQTMGHDKMYWYQQDPGMELHLIHYSYGVNSTEKGDLSSESTVSRIRTEHFPLTLESARPSHTSQYLCASSFRSYSPLHFGNGTRLTVT.

The CDR3 DNA follows: TGTGCCAGCAGCGTAGGGGGGACCCCGGGGGAGACCCAGTACTTC. It specifies CASSVGGTPGETQYF. The chain combines TRBV9 with TRBJ2-5, with D possibly being TRBD1 or TRBD2 (5 bases each). Deletions cut 0 bases from V and 5 bases from J, with 14 bases between. This CDR3 region has 15 residues. Germline CDR1 is SGDLS and CDR2 is YYNGEE.

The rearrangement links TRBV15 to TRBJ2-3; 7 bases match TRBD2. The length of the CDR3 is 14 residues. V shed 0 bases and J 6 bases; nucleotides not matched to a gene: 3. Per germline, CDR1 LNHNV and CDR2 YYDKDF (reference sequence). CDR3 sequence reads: CATSRDLGGDTQYF. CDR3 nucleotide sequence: TGTGCCACCAGCAGAGATCTCGGGGGGGATACGCAGTATTTT.

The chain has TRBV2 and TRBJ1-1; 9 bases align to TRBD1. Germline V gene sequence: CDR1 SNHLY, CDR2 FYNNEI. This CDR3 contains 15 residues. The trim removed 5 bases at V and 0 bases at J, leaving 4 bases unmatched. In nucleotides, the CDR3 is TGTGCCAGCAGTTCCCGGGACAGGGTGAACACTGAAGCTTTCTTT. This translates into CASSSRDRVNTEAFF. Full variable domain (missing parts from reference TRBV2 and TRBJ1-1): EPEVTQTPSHQVTQMGQEVILRCVPISNHLYFYWYRQILGQKVEFLVSFYNNEISEKSEIFDDQFSVERPDGSNFTLKIRSTKLEDSAMYFCASSSRDRVNTEAFFGQGTRLTVV.

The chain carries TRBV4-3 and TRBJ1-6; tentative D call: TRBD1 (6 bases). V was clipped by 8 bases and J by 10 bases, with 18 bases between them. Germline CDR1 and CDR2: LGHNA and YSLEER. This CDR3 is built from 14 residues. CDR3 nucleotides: TGCGCCAGCGGTATTAGGGAGGGACAATCACCCCTCCACTTT. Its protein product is CASGIREGQSPLHF.

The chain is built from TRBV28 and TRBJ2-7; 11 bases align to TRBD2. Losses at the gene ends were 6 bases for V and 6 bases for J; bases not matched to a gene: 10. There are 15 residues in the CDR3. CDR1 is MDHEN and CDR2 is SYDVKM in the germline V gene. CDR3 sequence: CASSPPSGGPGEQYF. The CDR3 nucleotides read TGTGCCAGCAGCCCTCCTAGCGGGGGGCCAGGCGAGCAGTACTTC.

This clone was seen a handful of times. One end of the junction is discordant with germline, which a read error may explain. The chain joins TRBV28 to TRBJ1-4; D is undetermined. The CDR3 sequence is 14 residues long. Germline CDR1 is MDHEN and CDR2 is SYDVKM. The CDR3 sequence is CASSIPRTIEKLFF. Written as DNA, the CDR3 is TGTGCCAGCAGCATCCCCCGGACTATTGAAAAACTGTTTTTT.

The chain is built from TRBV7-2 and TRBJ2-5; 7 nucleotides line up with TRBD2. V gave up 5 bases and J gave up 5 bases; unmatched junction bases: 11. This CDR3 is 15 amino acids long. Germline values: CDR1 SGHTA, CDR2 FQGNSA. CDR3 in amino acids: CASSPRTRYRETQYF. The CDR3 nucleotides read TGTGCCAGCAGCCCTAGGACTAGATATCGGGAGACCCAGTACTTC.

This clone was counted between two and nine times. Here the CDR3 DNA reads TGCAGCGCCGGGCCAGTTCTCACAGATACGCAGTATTTT. Translating it yields CSAGPVLTDTQYF. The J gene is TRBJ2-3, the V gene TRBV29-1, with D hard to call. Germline V gene sequence: CDR1 SQVTM, CDR2 ANQGSEA. Trimming removed 7 bases at V and 2 bases at J, with 13 bases between. This CDR3 has 13 amino acids.